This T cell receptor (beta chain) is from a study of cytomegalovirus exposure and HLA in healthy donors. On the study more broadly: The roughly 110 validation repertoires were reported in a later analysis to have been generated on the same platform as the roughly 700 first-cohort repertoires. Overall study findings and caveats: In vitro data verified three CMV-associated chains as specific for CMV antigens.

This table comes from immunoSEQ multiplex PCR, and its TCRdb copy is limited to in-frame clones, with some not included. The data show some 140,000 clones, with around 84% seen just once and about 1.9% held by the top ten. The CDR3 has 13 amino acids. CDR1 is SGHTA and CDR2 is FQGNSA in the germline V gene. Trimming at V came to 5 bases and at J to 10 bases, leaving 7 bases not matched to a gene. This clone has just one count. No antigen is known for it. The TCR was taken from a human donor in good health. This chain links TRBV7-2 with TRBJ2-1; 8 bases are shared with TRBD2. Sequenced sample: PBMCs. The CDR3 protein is CASSIRGGDEQFF. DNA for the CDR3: TGTGCCAGCAGCATCCGGGGGGGCGACGAGCAGTTCTTC. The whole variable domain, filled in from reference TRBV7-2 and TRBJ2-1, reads GAGVSQSPSNKVTEKGKDVELRCDPISGHTALYWYRQSLGQGLEFLIYFQGNSAPDKSGLPSDRFSAERTGGSVSTLTIQRTQQEDSAVYLCASSIRGGDEQFFGPGTRLTVL.